A selection of T cell receptor beta chains follows, all from one sample in a study of OX40 agonist ivuxolimab in advanced cancers. Sequencing used immunoSEQ multiplex PCR; TCRdb keeps in-frame clones, though not all of them. The sample shows approximately 100,000 clones, roughly 91% of them seen only once. The starting material was CD4+ or CD8+ T cells sorted from blood, obtained in a trial of the OX40 agonist ivuxolimab. These receptors were taken from an adult with an advanced solid tumor such as melanoma, head and neck, liver or kidney cancer. The CDR3 runs from the conserved cysteine through the conserved F or W. Fields, in order: CDR3 protein, CDR3 DNA, J gene, D gene, clone size, V gene. The D gene is left open where the match is weak. Size is stated for part of the rows, as once, few or many counts, or as a class when the clone is expanded.

CDR3aa: CASSPTTSGSTDTQYF
CDR3nt: TGTGCCAGCAGTCCAACGACTAGCGGGAGCACAGATACGCAGTATTTT
j_gene: TRBJ2-3
d_gene: TRBD2
abundance: NA
v_gene: TRBV7-3

CDR3aa: CASSISGSSNQPQHF
CDR3nt: TGTGCCAGTAGTATCAGTGGATCTAGCAATCAGCCCCAGCATTTT
j_gene: TRBJ1-5
d_gene: NA
abundance: NA
v_gene: TRBV19

CDR3aa: CASSEAHRGLYEQYF
CDR3nt: TGTGCCAGCAGTGAAGCGCACAGGGGGCTGTACGAGCAGTACTTC
j_gene: TRBJ2-7
d_gene: TRBD1
abundance: NA
v_gene: TRBV2

CDR3aa: CASSQSPGRGEQYF
CDR3nt: TGCGCCAGCAGCCAATCCCCGGGACGGGGTGAGCAGTACTTC
j_gene: TRBJ2-7
d_gene: NA
abundance: NA
v_gene: TRBV4-3

CDR3aa: CASSSGPVNSGNTIYF
CDR3nt: TGCGCCAGCAGCTCCGGGCCGGTCAACTCTGGAAACACCATATATTTT
j_gene: TRBJ1-3
d_gene: NA
abundance: once
v_gene: TRBV5-1

CDR3aa: CASSPGLFWTYEQYF
CDR3nt: TGTGCCAGCAGCCCTGGACTGTTTTGGACCTACGAGCAGTACTTC
j_gene: TRBJ2-7
d_gene: NA
abundance: NA
v_gene: TRBV5-4

CDR3aa: CASSLFGTYNEQFF
CDR3nt: TGTGCCAGCAGTTTATTCGGGACCTACAATGAGCAGTTCTTC
j_gene: TRBJ2-1
d_gene: NA
abundance: few
v_gene: TRBV27

CDR3aa: CSVETFIYEQYF
CDR3nt: TGCAGCGTTGAAACTTTTATCTACGAGCAGTACTTC
j_gene: TRBJ2-7
d_gene: NA
abundance: NA
v_gene: TRBV29-1

CDR3aa: CAAADRGTDTQYF
CDR3nt: TGTGCCGCGGCGGACAGGGGAACAGATACGCAGTATTTT
j_gene: TRBJ2-3
d_gene: TRBD1
abundance: NA
v_gene: TRBV28

CDR3aa: CASTWTVPGLAGGPVTGELFF
CDR3nt: TGCGCCAGCACCTGGACAGTTCCGGGACTAGCGGGAGGGCCCGTCACCGGGGAGCTGTTTTTT
j_gene: TRBJ2-2
d_gene: TRBD2
abundance: NA
v_gene: TRBV5-1

CDR3aa: CASSPRVAVHSGANVLTF
CDR3nt: TGTGCCAGCAGCCCCCGGGTAGCGGTACACTCTGGGGCCAACGTCCTGACTTTC
j_gene: TRBJ2-6
d_gene: NA
abundance: NA
v_gene: TRBV11-2

CDR3aa: CSVAGTSGQETQYF
CDR3nt: TGCAGCGTAGCCGGGACTAGCGGCCAAGAGACCCAGTACTTC
j_gene: TRBJ2-5
d_gene: TRBD2
abundance: NA
v_gene: TRBV29-1

CDR3aa: CASSLQAGPNTGELFF
CDR3nt: TGTGCCAGCAGCTTACAGGCGGGACCGAACACCGGGGAGCTGTTTTTT
j_gene: TRBJ2-2
d_gene: NA
abundance: NA
v_gene: TRBV7-2

CDR3aa: CSVEPWTAGAFF
CDR3nt: TGCAGCGTTGAACCGTGGACCGCTGGGGCTTTCTTT
j_gene: TRBJ1-1
d_gene: NA
abundance: NA
v_gene: TRBV29-1

CDR3aa: CASSRRGVGVGAFF
CDR3nt: TGTGCCAGCAGCCGTAGGGGGGTGGGAGTGGGAGCTTTCTTT
j_gene: TRBJ1-1
d_gene: NA
abundance: NA
v_gene: TRBV7-8

CDR3aa: CASSLTRQGFSPLHF
CDR3nt: TGTGCCAGCAGTTTGACTCGGCAGGGATTTTCACCCCTCCACTTT
j_gene: TRBJ1-6
d_gene: NA
abundance: NA
v_gene: TRBV28

CDR3aa: CASSVASGRAGEQYF
CDR3nt: TGTGCCAGCAGCGTAGCTAGCGGGAGGGCAGGCGAGCAGTACTTC
j_gene: TRBJ2-7
d_gene: TRBD2
abundance: NA
v_gene: TRBV9

CDR3aa: CATGRGPTYF
CDR3nt: TGTGCCACCGGGCGGGGGCCGACGTACTTC
j_gene: TRBJ2-7
d_gene: NA
abundance: NA
v_gene: TRBV6-5

CDR3aa: CASSVVGGGKDTQYF
CDR3nt: TGTGCCAGCAGCGTAGTGGGAGGGGGCAAAGATACGCAGTATTTT
j_gene: TRBJ2-3
d_gene: NA
abundance: NA
v_gene: TRBV9

CDR3aa: CASSLRTSVNEQFF
CDR3nt: TGTGCCAGCAGCTTAAGGACTAGCGTGAATGAGCAGTTCTTC
j_gene: TRBJ2-1
d_gene: TRBD2
abundance: few
v_gene: TRBV11-2

CDR3aa: CASSQMQGIGELFF
CDR3nt: TGTGCCAGCAGCCAAATGCAGGGGATCGGGGAGCTGTTTTTT
j_gene: TRBJ2-2
d_gene: NA
abundance: NA
v_gene: TRBV5-4

CDR3aa: CASSLDGRTVYEQYF
CDR3nt: TGCGCCAGCAGCTTGGACGGGAGGACCGTCTACGAGCAGTACTTC
j_gene: TRBJ2-7
d_gene: TRBD2
abundance: NA
v_gene: TRBV5-1

CDR3aa: CASSSLADNEQFF
CDR3nt: TGCGCCAGCAGCTCCCTGGCGGACAATGAGCAGTTCTTC
j_gene: TRBJ2-1
d_gene: NA
abundance: NA
v_gene: TRBV5-1

CDR3aa: CSVQTPSGRTYEQYF
CDR3nt: TGCAGCGTGCAAACCCCTAGCGGGCGGACCTACGAGCAGTACTTC
j_gene: TRBJ2-7
d_gene: TRBD2
abundance: NA
v_gene: TRBV29-1

CDR3aa: CASGEQGFGANVLTF
CDR3nt: TGTGCCAGCGGCGAACAGGGGTTTGGGGCCAACGTCCTGACTTTC
j_gene: TRBJ2-6
d_gene: TRBD1
abundance: NA
v_gene: TRBV2

CDR3aa: CASSLLTGTDTQYF
CDR3nt: TGTGCCAGCAGTCTCCTGACAGGCACAGATACGCAGTATTTT
j_gene: TRBJ2-3
d_gene: NA
abundance: NA
v_gene: TRBV27

CDR3aa: CASSRNTNGQATDTQYF
CDR3nt: TGTGCCAGCAGCCGAAATACAAATGGACAGGCCACAGATACGCAGTATTTT
j_gene: TRBJ2-3
d_gene: TRBD1
abundance: NA
v_gene: TRBV7-6

CDR3aa: CASSFERRRNTEAFF
CDR3nt: TGTGCCAGCAGCTTCGAGAGGAGGAGGAACACTGAAGCTTTCTTT
j_gene: TRBJ1-1
d_gene: NA
abundance: once
v_gene: TRBV7-9

CDR3aa: CASSSGVRGNEQFF
CDR3nt: TGTGCCAGCAGCTCTGGGGTTCGGGGCAATGAGCAGTTCTTC
j_gene: TRBJ2-1
d_gene: NA
abundance: NA
v_gene: TRBV7-9

CDR3aa: CASSYSGQRDQPQHF
CDR3nt: TGTGCCAGCAGTTACTCGGGACAACGAGACCAGCCCCAGCATTTT
j_gene: TRBJ1-5
d_gene: NA
abundance: NA
v_gene: TRBV6-6

CDR3aa: CAISSGQSANYGYTF
CDR3nt: TGTGCCATCAGTTCTGGACAGTCAGCTAACTATGGCTACACCTTC
j_gene: TRBJ1-2
d_gene: NA
abundance: once
v_gene: TRBV10-3

CDR3aa: CASRRTSGRAETQYF
CDR3nt: TGTGCCAGCAGACGCACTAGCGGGAGGGCAGAGACCCAGTACTTC
j_gene: TRBJ2-5
d_gene: TRBD2
abundance: NA
v_gene: TRBV6-5

CDR3aa: CATRLQGGRDEQYF
CDR3nt: TGTGCCACCCGATTACAGGGAGGAAGAGACGAGCAGTACTTC
j_gene: TRBJ2-7
d_gene: NA
abundance: once
v_gene: TRBV27

CDR3aa: CASSPLPGGVLYNEQFF
CDR3nt: TGTGCCAGCAGCCCACTACCGGGAGGAGTACTATACAATGAGCAGTTCTTC
j_gene: TRBJ2-1
d_gene: TRBD2
abundance: few
v_gene: TRBV9

CDR3aa: CASSQPDRGKEEQFF
CDR3nt: TGTGCCAGCAGCCAACCGGACAGGGGGAAGGAGGAGCAGTTCTTC
j_gene: TRBJ2-1
d_gene: TRBD1
abundance: NA
v_gene: TRBV6-6

CDR3aa: CASGSQGGDEKLFF
CDR3nt: TGTGCCAGCGGATCACAGGGAGGGGATGAAAAACTGTTTTTT
j_gene: TRBJ1-4
d_gene: NA
abundance: NA
v_gene: TRBV5-4

CDR3aa: CAWSDSPEGLREQYF
CDR3nt: TGTGCCTGGAGCGATTCCCCGGAGGGCTTGCGCGAGCAGTACTTC
j_gene: TRBJ2-7
d_gene: NA
abundance: NA
v_gene: TRBV30

CDR3aa: CASSQYPTGGYTEAFF
CDR3nt: TGCGCCAGCAGCCAATACCCGACGGGGGGGTACACTGAAGCTTTCTTT
j_gene: TRBJ1-1
d_gene: NA
abundance: NA
v_gene: TRBV4-3

CDR3aa: CASSSRGLWGYTF
CDR3nt: TGTGCCAGCAGTTCCCGCGGACTGTGGGGCTACACCTTC
j_gene: TRBJ1-2
d_gene: NA
abundance: NA
v_gene: TRBV27